The source of this T cell receptor beta chain is a study of PD-L1 blockade in urothelial cancer. Study summary: Typically, measured as a median, blood samples had 140,000 or so T cells.

This clone was counted once. Sequencing was performed with immunoSEQ multiplex PCR; in TCRdb, only in-frame clones are kept and a portion is missing. Among about 130,000 clones listed, approximately 84% were seen once. Specified time point: pretreatment peripheral blood. This CDR3 has 17 residues. The J segment lost 7 bases and the V segment lost 4 bases, leaving 13 bases of the junction unmatched. Germline V CDR1 and CDR2: SGDLS, YYNGEE. The TCR originated in a man between 50 and 59 years old with urothelial cancer. Sample: PBMCs, taken around atezolizumab (anti-PD-L1) treatment. This rearrangement joins TRBV9 to TRBJ2-1, with TRBD2 matching over 11 bases. CDR3 in DNA: TGTGCCAGCAGCCTGCGGACTAGCGGGCTTGATGGGAATGAGCAGTTCTTC. Amino acids: CASSLRTSGLDGNEQFF.